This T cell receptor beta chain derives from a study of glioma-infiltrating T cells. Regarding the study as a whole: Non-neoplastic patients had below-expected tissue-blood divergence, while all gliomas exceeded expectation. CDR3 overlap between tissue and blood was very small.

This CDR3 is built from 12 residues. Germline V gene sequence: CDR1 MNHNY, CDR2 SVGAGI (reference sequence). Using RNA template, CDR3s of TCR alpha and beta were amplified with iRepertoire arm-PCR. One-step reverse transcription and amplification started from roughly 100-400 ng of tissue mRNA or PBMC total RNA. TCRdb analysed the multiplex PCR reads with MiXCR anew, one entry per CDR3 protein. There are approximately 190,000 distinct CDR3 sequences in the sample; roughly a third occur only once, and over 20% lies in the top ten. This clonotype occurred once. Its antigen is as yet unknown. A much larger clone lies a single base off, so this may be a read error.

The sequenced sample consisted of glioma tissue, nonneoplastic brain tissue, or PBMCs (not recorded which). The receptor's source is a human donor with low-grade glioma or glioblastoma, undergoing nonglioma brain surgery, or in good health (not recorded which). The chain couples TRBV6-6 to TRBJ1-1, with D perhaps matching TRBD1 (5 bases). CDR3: CDSSYIGAEAFF. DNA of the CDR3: TGTGACAGCAGTTACATAGGGGCTGAAGCTTTCTTT.